The 21 T cell receptor beta chains listed next were all sequenced from one sample in a study of cytomegalovirus exposure and HLA in healthy donors. Sequenced by immunoSEQ multiplex PCR; TCRdb stores in-frame clones only, minus some. The sample shows 59,000 or so clones, nearly 90% of them seen only once. The specimen was PBMCs. The source is a woman between 18 and 29 years old in good health and CMV-seronegative.

This clone was seen more than once but under ten times. The V and J genes are TRBV14 and TRBJ2-3; TRBD2 agrees at 11 bases. Looked up from germline, CDR1 is SGHDN and CDR2 is FVKESK. V shed 3 bases, J shed 4 bases, and the junction held 0 bases outside the gene matches. CDR3 length: 14 amino acids. The CDR3 nucleotides are TGTGCCAGCAGCCAGACTAGCGGGGCAGATACGCAGTATTTT. Encoded protein: CASSQTSGADTQYF. The full variable domain, in which reference TRBV14 and TRBJ2-3 provide the parts outside the CDR3, is EAGVTQFPSHSVIEKGQTVTLRCDPISGHDNLYWYRRVMGKEIKFLLHFVKESKQDESGMPNNRFLAERTGGTYSTLKVQPAELEDSGVYFCASSQTSGADTQYFGPGTRLTVL.

The chain is built from TRBV6-5 and TRBJ2-7, with 9 positions matching TRBD1. V lost 2 bases, J lost 6 bases, and 11 bases stayed unmatched. The germline V gene encodes CDR1 MNHEY and CDR2 SVGAGI. The length of the CDR3 is 16 residues. CDR3 sequence (DNA): TGTGCCAGCAGTTACCTCCCGGGACAGGGCCCGGGCGAGCAGTACTTC. Its translation: CASSYLPGQGPGEQYF.

Only one count was recorded for this clone. The chain links TRBV18 to TRBJ2-5; TRBD2 agrees at 7 bases. Unmatched junction bases numbered 8, after V lost 2 bases and J lost 2 bases. The CDR3 is 16 amino acids. CDR1 and CDR2 (germline): KGHSH, LQKENI. Here the CDR3 reads CASSPYASGTQETQYF. CDR3 DNA sequence: TGTGCCAGCTCACCATACGCTAGCGGAACACAAGAGACCCAGTACTTC. Full variable domain (remainder filled in from reference TRBV18 and TRBJ2-5): NAGVMQNPRHLVRRRGQEARLRCSPMKGHSHVYWYRQLPEEGLKFMVYLQKENIIDESGMPKERFSAEFPKEGPSILRIQQVVRGDSAAYFCASSPYASGTQETQYFGPGTRLLVL.

The chain employs TRBV2 and TRBJ2-7; D uncertain. The CDR3 is made up of 15 amino acids. The V gene's germline CDR1 is SNHLY and CDR2 FYNNEI. V lost 4 bases and J lost 5, with 18 bases in between. CDR3 loop: CASSGFNSNADEQYF. DNA for the CDR3: TGTGCCAGCAGTGGGTTCAACTCGAATGCGGACGAGCAGTACTTC. The whole variable domain, remainder taken from reference TRBV2 and TRBJ2-7, is EPEVTQTPSHQVTQMGQEVILRCVPISNHLYFYWYRQILGQKVEFLVSFYNNEISEKSEIFDDQFSVERPDGSNFTLKIRSTKLEDSAMYFCASSGFNSNADEQYFGPGTRLTVT.

Regarding this clone: A junction end diverges from the germline sequence, so it may reflect a read error. The rearrangement joins TRBV30 to TRBJ2-1; 7 nucleotides line up with TRBD2. The CDR3 loop spans 15 amino acids. CDR1 and CDR2 (germline): GTSNPN, SVGIG (reference sequence). CDR3 bases: TGTGCCCGGAGTGGGGACTACCGGAGAAACAATGAGCAGTTCTTC. Translation: CARSGDYRRNNEQFF.

The sample holds one count of this clone. The rearrangement links TRBV4-3 to TRBJ2-3; TRBD1 matches at 9 bases. J gave up 6 bases and V 0 bases, and 7 bases lay outside the gene matches. The CDR3 totals 16 residues. CDR1 is LGHNA and CDR2 is YSLEER in the germline V gene. This chain's CDR3 is CASSQDYDRGYDTQYF. CDR3 coding DNA: TGCGCCAGCAGCCAAGATTACGACAGGGGGTACGATACGCAGTATTTT.

V and J are TRBV5-1 and TRBJ2-1; 11 bases agree with TRBD2. This CDR3 comprises 15 residues. Germline-derived CDR1 and CDR2 are SGHRS and YFSETQ. V lost 1 base and J lost 8; bases outside the gene matches: 5. CDR3 region: CASSLSSGGWDEQFF. DNA for the CDR3: TGCGCCAGCAGCTTGTCTAGCGGGGGGTGGGATGAGCAGTTCTTC.

The CDR3 region has the DNA TGTGCCAGCAGTCTGAACGAAGTCAGGGCATACGAGCAGTACTTC. It yields the protein CASSLNEVRAYEQYF. V gene TRBV2 combines with J gene TRBJ2-7; possible D gene TRBD1, 5 bases. V gave up 5 bases and J gave up 4 bases, with 18 bases separating them. Germline V gene data show CDR1 as SNHLY and CDR2 as FYNNEI. The CDR3 contains 15 residues.

This clone has only a few counts. J is TRBJ1-6 and V is TRBV30; no firm D call. There are 13 residues in the CDR3. Trimming left V 4 bases short and J 9 bases short, with 13 bases between. Germline loops: CDR1 GTSNPN, CDR2 SVGIG (reference sequence). This chain's CDR3 is CAWTPDWSSPLHF. CDR3 nucleotides: TGTGCCTGGACGCCGGACTGGAGTTCACCCCTCCACTTT.

V usage is TRBV28 and J usage is TRBJ1-1, with D maybe TRBD1 (5 bases). This CDR3 region has 15 residues. Per germline, CDR1 MDHEN and CDR2 SYDVKM. V dropped 5 bases and J dropped 0 bases, with 13 bases sitting between them. The CDR3 region has the DNA TGTGCCAGCAGTAAGATTGGCAGGGTGAACACTGAAGCTTTCTTT. Translated, it gives CASSKIGRVNTEAFF. Looking up the rest from reference TRBV28 and TRBJ1-1 gives the full variable domain: DVKVTQSSRYLVKRTGEKVFLECVQDMDHENMFWYRQDPGLGLRLIYFSYDVKMKEKGDIPEGYSVSREKKERFSLILESASTNQTSMYLCASSKIGRVNTEAFFGQGTRLTVV.

The V gene is TRBV30, the J gene TRBJ1-6, with D tentatively TRBD1 (5 bases). Germline V gives CDR1 GTSNPN, CDR2 SVGIG (reference sequence). CDR3 length: 13 amino acids. V gave up 4 bases and J gave up 6 bases, with 10 bases separating them. CDR3 region: CAWNRLPNSPLHF. The CDR3 coding sequence is TGTGCCTGGAACAGGCTGCCTAATTCACCCCTCCACTTT. Variable domain in full (rest from reference TRBV30 and TRBJ1-6): SQTIHQWPATLVQPVGSPLSLECTVEGTSNPNLYWYRQAAGRGLQLLFYSVGIGQISSEVPQNLSASRPQDRQFILSSKKLLLSDSGFYLCAWNRLPNSPLHFGNGTRLTVT.

The V and J genes are TRBV6-1 and TRBJ2-2; 8 bases fit TRBD1. V trimming: 1 base; J trimming: 5 bases; junction bases outside the gene matches: 0. The germline CDR1 and CDR2 sequences are MNHNS and SASEGT. The CDR3 runs to 14 residues. This CDR3 is CASSEGQGTGELFF. The CDR3 nucleotides are TGTGCCAGCAGTGAAGGACAGGGGACCGGGGAGCTGTTTTTT.

The rearrangement joins TRBV10-3 to TRBJ1-1, with D unclear. CDR1 and CDR2 (germline): ENHRY, SYGVKD. V was pared by 5 bases and J by 0 bases, with 7 bases between. The CDR3 spans 13 residues. The DNA for the CDR3 is TGTGCCATCAGTCCGAACATGAACACTGAAGCTTTCTTT. Amino acid sequence: CAISPNMNTEAFF.

The V and J genes are TRBV19 and TRBJ1-3; D call uncertain. Germline CDR1 LNHDA, CDR2 SQIVND (reference sequence). V gave up 3 bases and J gave up 1 base, with 4 bases separating them. This CDR3 region has 13 residues. CDR3 nucleotides: TGTGCCAGTAGTATCATGTCTGGAAACACCATATATTTT. It is translated as CASSIMSGNTIYF. Drawing the rest from reference TRBV19 and TRBJ1-3, the complete variable domain is DGGITQSPKYLFRKEGQNVTLSCEQNLNHDAMYWYRQDPGQGLRLIYYSQIVNDFQKGDIAEGYSVSREKKESFPLTVTSAQKNPTAFYLCASSIMSGNTIYFGEGSWLTVV.

This clone was counted once. This rearrangement joins TRBV28 to TRBJ2-7, with D possibly matching TRBD2 (5 bases). This CDR3 region has 14 residues. V lost 5 bases and J lost 2, with 13 bases in between. Germline assignment: CDR1 MDHEN and CDR2 SYDVKM. CDR3 sequence: CASSLGGRAYEQYF. CDR3 DNA: TGTGCCAGCAGTCTAGGCGGGCGGGCCTACGAGCAGTACTTC.

This chain uses TRBV7-2 with TRBJ1-4, with 8 bases aligning to TRBD1. CDR3 size: 15 residues. CDR1 is SGHTA and CDR2 is FQGNSA in the germline V gene. The V segment lost 6 bases and the J segment 5 bases; nucleotides outside the gene matches: 8. The CDR3 DNA reads TGTGCCAGCAGGGATGAGACAGGGGTGAATGAAAAACTGTTTTTT. Translation gives CASRDETGVNEKLFF. Combining the CDR3 with reference TRBV7-2 and TRBJ1-4 gives the whole variable domain GAGVSQSPSNKVTEKGKDVELRCDPISGHTALYWYRQSLGQGLEFLIYFQGNSAPDKSGLPSDRFSAERTGGSVSTLTIQRTQQEDSAVYLCASRDETGVNEKLFFGSGTQLSVL.

This chain uses TRBV13 with TRBJ2-7, with D possibly being TRBD2 (6 bases). The CDR3 contains 14 residues. V lost 0 bases and J lost 5, with 11 bases in between. Germline V lookup: CDR1 PRHDT, CDR2 FYEKMQ (reference sequence). The CDR3 sequence: CASSLGSGVDEQYF. The CDR3 DNA is TGTGCCAGCAGCTTAGGTTCGGGAGTGGACGAGCAGTACTTC.

The rearrangement links TRBV4-1 to TRBJ2-2, with D perhaps matching TRBD1 (5 bases). Germline V CDR1 and CDR2: MGHRA, YSYEKL. The CDR3 is 14 residues long. V lost 9 bases to trimming and J lost 0 bases, with 11 bases between them. Written as DNA, the CDR3 is TGCGCCAGGCTCAGACAGCCGAACACCGGGGAGCTGTTTTTT. Residues: CARLRQPNTGELFF.

V and J are TRBV5-6 and TRBJ1-4; a possible D gene is TRBD1 (6 bases). CDR3 length: 14 amino acids. The germline V gene has CDR1 SGHDT and CDR2 YYEEEE. V was cut by 0 bases and J by 8 bases, with 11 bases left in between. The CDR3 sequence: CASSLDRVGEKLFF. CDR3 in DNA: TGTGCCAGCAGCTTGGACAGGGTCGGGGAAAAACTGTTTTTT.

The chain recombines TRBV4-2 with TRBJ1-2, with TRBD1 matching 7 bases. The germline CDR1 and CDR2 sequences are LGHNA and YNFKEQ. After removal of 1 base from V and 8 bases from J, the junction contained 13 bases not matched to a gene. This CDR3 spans 16 amino acids. DNA of the CDR3: TGTGCCAGCAGCCAAGCAGATACCCGGCAGGGGGGAGGCTACACCTTC. As protein: CASSQADTRQGGGYTF.

The chain is built from TRBV28 and TRBJ2-2; no definite D call. Germline CDR1 is MDHEN and CDR2 is SYDVKM. This CDR3 is 13 amino acids long. Trimming took off 4 bases at V and 5 bases at J, with 8 bases between the two ends. The CDR3 is CASSSLTTGELFF. DNA of the CDR3: TGTGCCAGCAGTTCCTTAACTACCGGGGAGCTGTTTTTT.